This TCR beta chain was captured by sequencing in a study of blood T cell repertoires in COVID-19. Trimming cost V 8 bases and J 1 base, with 17 bases left between them. The CDR3 is 15 residues long. The V gene's germline CDR1 is MGHDK and CDR2 SYGVNS. The protocol was immunoSEQ multiplex PCR, while the TCRdb copy is restricted to in-frame clones and leaves out a portion. The sample carries about 300,000 clones, more than 70% recorded once. The sample consisted of peripheral blood. V is TRBV25-1 and J is TRBJ2-5; D possibly corresponds to TRBD2 (6 bases). The clonotype originates from a man between 18 and 35 years old who had recovered from COVID-19. The CDR3 bases are TGTGCCAGCTCAGCAGAACGGGAGTCCCAAGAGACCCAGTACTTC. Its translation: CASSAERESQETQYF.